This TCR beta chain stems from a study of regulatory T cells in long-lasting Graves disease. Points from the study as a whole: Study was limited to peripheral blood, excluding thyroid tissue.

This clonotype was recorded many times. Antigen unknown. HTBI primers from iRepertoire and Arm-PCR of CDR3 regions yielded the TCR beta libraries. TCRdb reanalysed the multiplex PCR reads using MiXCR and keeps one entry per CDR3 protein. Counted here are roughly 560,000 distinct CDR3 sequences, about 12% occurring once; the ten biggest clones make up about 8.9%. Specified time point: newly diagnosed GD, antithyroid drugs for less than 3 months. There was RNA extracted from PBMCs, and the TCR library was made from it. This sample also belongs to another study, concerning T cells in Graves' hyperthyroidism and ophthalmopathy.

Here the sequenced sample was peripheral blood mononuclear cells (PBMCs), taken at new diagnosis, from a patient treated with antithyroid drugs. The TCR originated in a woman aged 25 to 39 with Graves disease.

CDR3 DNA sequence: TGTGCCAGCAGCTTCCCCTGGGGAGGGGGGCTAAAGATCAATGAGCAGTTCTTC. Residues: CASSFPWGGGLKINEQFF. V usage is TRBV7-8 and J usage is TRBJ2-1, with D maybe TRBD2 (7 bases). Trimming left V 3 bases short and J 6 bases short, with 24 bases between. This CDR3 contains 18 residues. Germline CDR1 reads SGHVS; CDR2 reads FQNEAQ.